This TCR beta chain was found in a study of shared clonotypes between healthy human individuals. With respect to this clone: As yet, its antigen is unknown.

CD4+ cells were split into CD45RA+ naive and CD45RA-negative memory subsets. Germline lookup yields CDR1 SGHRS and CDR2 YFSETQ. The V end lost 4 bases, the J end lost 4 bases, and 14 bases lay between the germline ends. The CDR3 covers 14 residues. Measured with immunoSEQ multiplex PCR; TCRdb has only the in-frame clones, and not every one. The repertoire holds over 2 million clones, with under 95% as singletons. Study-level results: Non-shared clonotypes were found to have lower generation probabilities than the clonotypes that were shared by all four of the sorted-subset donors. With several donors compared, approximately 5% of naive CD4 clonotypes were shared.

The chain employs TRBV5-1 and TRBJ1-2, with D perhaps matching TRBD1 (6 bases). Sequenced input: naive CD4+ T cells from PBMCs. Subset here: CD45RA+ positively selected. The TCR was taken from a man aged 18 to 30 in good health. Some clones in this sample may be carry-over from other donors' samples. CDR3 bases: TGCGCCAGCAGCACCAATGTACAGGGCTATGGCTACACCTTC. Encoded protein: CASSTNVQGYGYTF.